A single sample gave rise to the 21 T cell receptor beta chains below, sequenced in a study of T cells after yellow fever vaccination. MiXCR was run by TCRdb on the 5' RACE reads, yielding one entry per CDR3 protein. This sample has hundreds of thousands of distinct CDR3 sequences, with about 17% found just once. Material: PBMCs, obtained before the yellow fever booster vaccination. These receptors were taken from a man between 18 and 29 years old who received the YFV17D yellow fever vaccine.

The chain has TRBV10-2 and TRBJ2-5; D is unclear. Germline V CDR1 and CDR2: WSHSY, SAAADI. V lost 2 bases and J lost 0, with 10 bases in between. This CDR3 is 15 amino acids long. Written as DNA, the CDR3 is TGCGCCAGCAGTGAGCTAGGGATGGACCAAGAGACCCAGTACTTC. Its translation is CASSELGMDQETQYF.

This chain connects TRBV9 to TRBJ1-1; 7 bases are shared with TRBD1. Germline V gene sequence: CDR1 SGDLS, CDR2 YYNGEE. Germline trimming cut 3 bases from V and 4 bases from J; bases unmatched to any gene: 6. This CDR3 contains 14 residues. CDR3 in amino acids: CASSAAQGFTEAFF. The CDR3, as DNA: TGTGCCAGCAGCGCCGCACAGGGGTTCACTGAAGCTTTCTTT. Based on the CDR3 plus reference TRBV9 and TRBJ1-1, the full variable domain is DSGVTQTPKHLITATGQRVTLRCSPRSGDLSVYWYQQSLDQGLQFLIQYYNGEERAKGNILERFSAQQFPDLHSELNLSSLELGDSALYFCASSAAQGFTEAFFGQGTRLTVV.

This clonotype was seen a few times. The V gene is TRBV12-3 or TRBV12-4, the J gene TRBJ2-2; D is possibly TRBD2 (6 bases). Trimming shortened V by 8 bases and J by 6 bases, and 16 bases separated the two germline ends. The length of the CDR3 is 14 residues. The CDR3 sequence is CASGRRESPGELFF. The CDR3 DNA reads TGTGCCAGCGGCCGACGGGAGTCACCCGGGGAGCTGTTTTTT.

This clonotype was detected only a few times. The rearrangement joins TRBV27 to TRBJ2-3; 10 nucleotides match TRBD1. The CDR3 length is 14 residues. The V segment lost 7 bases and the J segment 3 bases; nucleotides outside the gene matches: 4. Germline V gene lookup returns CDR1 MNHEY and CDR2 SMNVEV (reference sequence). Here the CDR3 DNA reads TGTGCCAGCACATCGGGACAGGGGACAGATACGCAGTATTTT. Its translation is CASTSGQGTDTQYF.

Only a few counts were recorded for this clonotype. The genes are TRBV12-3 or TRBV12-4 and TRBJ1-5, with D tentatively TRBD1 (6 bases). Trimming left V 6 bases short and J 7 bases short, with 16 bases between. The length of the CDR3 is 14 residues. The CDR3 bases are TGTGCCAGCAGAAGGGGGGGTCTCGTCCAGCCCCAGCATTTT. Translation: CASRRGGLVQPQHF.

The chain combines TRBV6-5 with TRBJ2-7; D uncertain. The CDR3 loop spans 11 amino acids. CDR1 and CDR2 (germline): MNHEY, SVGAGI. The V end was cut by 3 bases, the J end by 13 bases, with 13 bases between. The CDR3 nucleotides are TGTGCCAGCAGTTATGAAGGTGGTGAATACTTC. Translating it yields CASSYEGGEYF.

This clonotype was observed a handful of times. The chain combines TRBV6-6 with TRBJ1-1; 8 positions match TRBD1. This CDR3 is 12 amino acids long. Germline values: CDR1 MNHNY, CDR2 SVGAGI (reference sequence). The trim removed 8 bases at V and 11 bases at J, leaving 10 bases unmatched. CDR3 sequence: CASADRAQAAFF. The DNA for the CDR3 is TGTGCCAGCGCGGACAGGGCTCAAGCGGCTTTCTTT.

The sample holds a few counts of this clonotype. This chain links TRBV7-2 with TRBJ2-7; tentative D call: TRBD2 (6 bases). This CDR3 contains 14 residues. Deletions cut 1 base from V and 6 bases from J, with 13 bases between. Germline V gene lookup returns CDR1 SGHTA and CDR2 FQGNSA. For the CDR3, the DNA is TGTGCCAGCAGCTTAGACCCGGGAGCGGTCGAGCAGTACTTC. It translates to CASSLDPGAVEQYF.

Only a few counts were recorded for this clonotype. In DNA, the CDR3 is TGTGCCAGCAGTTTCGGACAGGGCGGTCAGCCCCAGCATTTT. Translation gives CASSFGQGGQPQHF. This chain joins TRBV27 and TRBJ1-5; 8 nucleotides agree with TRBD1. Germline CDR1 MNHEY, CDR2 SMNVEV (reference sequence). There are 14 residues in the CDR3. The V segment lost 3 bases and the J segment 6 bases; nucleotides outside the gene matches: 4.

This clonotype appeared a few times. This chain joins TRBV7-2 and TRBJ1-1; D gene uncertain. The CDR3 is 12 residues long. The V gene lost 1 base and the J gene lost 7 bases, with 7 bases spanning the gap. Germline values: CDR1 SGHTA, CDR2 FQGNSA. The CDR3, as DNA: TGTGCCAGCAGCTTAGATTTACTTGAAGCTTTCTTT. Translating it yields CASSLDLLEAFF.

The chain uses TRBV2 and TRBJ2-3; D call uncertain. CDR3 length equals 15 residues. Germline CDR1 reads SNHLY; CDR2 reads FYNNEI. The germline V and J ends were trimmed by 5 bases and 0 bases, with 12 bases remaining between them. The CDR3 DNA reads TGTGCCAGCAGTCCACCAGCTAGGAGCACAGATACGCAGTATTTT. Translating it yields CASSPPARSTDTQYF.

This rearrangement joins TRBV7-2 to TRBJ2-3; D tentatively fits TRBD1 or TRBD2 (7 bases each). V lost 8 bases and J lost 4, with 16 bases in between. The V gene's germline CDR1 is SGHTA and CDR2 FQGNSA. CDR3 size: 14 residues. This CDR3 is CASAGGGPADTQYF. The CDR3 nucleotides are TGTGCCAGCGCAGGGGGGGGGCCGGCAGATACGCAGTATTTT.

The rearrangement uses TRBV7-2 and TRBJ2-3, with a weak D call TRBD2 (6 bases). The CDR3 is 14 amino acids. CDR1 and CDR2 from the germline V gene are SGHTA and FQGNSA. V lost 5 bases, J lost 5 bases, and 14 bases lay in between. The CDR3 nucleotides read TGTGCCAGCAGCCCAGGGACTTTCCTAGATACGCAGTATTTT. This gives the protein CASSPGTFLDTQYF.

This clonotype was recorded a few times. V gene TRBV12-3 or TRBV12-4 combines with J gene TRBJ2-5; 7 bases fit TRBD2. The CDR3 sequence is 17 residues long. The V and J ends lost 7 bases and 0 bases, in that order; junction bases with no gene match: 14. DNA for the CDR3: TGTGCCAGCATCCCGGCGAGCGGGGCCCGCCACCAAGAGACCCAGTACTTC. Its protein product is CASIPASGARHQETQYF.

As DNA, the CDR3 is TGTGCCACCAGTGCCTCGAAGGACAATGAGCAGTTCTTC. Its translation is CATSASKDNEQFF. The chain uses TRBV24-1 and TRBJ2-1; no reliable D call. This CDR3 has 13 amino acids. Germline CDR1 is KGHDR and CDR2 is SFDVKD. The V end was cut by 5 bases, the J end by 5 bases, with 9 bases between.

V usage is TRBV6-2 or TRBV6-3 and J usage is TRBJ1-2; D gene unclear. The V end was cut by 5 bases, the J end by 1 base, with 8 bases between. Germline loops: CDR1 MNHEY, CDR2 SVGEGT. The CDR3 spans 13 residues. The CDR3 sequence is CASSPTVNYGYTF. The CDR3 DNA reads TGTGCCAGCAGTCCAACAGTTAACTATGGCTACACCTTC.

This clonotype has only a few counts. This chain uses TRBV7-2 with TRBJ2-3; D is uncertain. V dropped 7 bases and J dropped 2 bases, with 16 bases sitting between them. CDR1 SGHTA and CDR2 FQGNSA come from the germline V gene. CDR3 length: 15 residues. The CDR3 region is CASTRMGPLTDTQYF. The CDR3 DNA sequence: TGTGCCAGCACCAGGATGGGTCCCCTCACAGATACGCAGTATTTT.

The V gene is TRBV7-9, the J gene TRBJ2-7, with D perhaps matching TRBD1 or TRBD2 (5 bases each). This CDR3 has 13 amino acids. Germline V lookup: CDR1 SEHNR, CDR2 FQNEAQ (reference sequence). The V and J ends lost 4 bases and 3 bases respectively, with 10 bases between them. CDR3 sequence: CASSSGRYYEQYV. As DNA, the CDR3 is TGTGCCAGCAGCTCGGGACGGTACTACGAGCAGTACGTC.

The gene calls are TRBV29-1 and TRBJ2-1, with TRBD2 identical over 7 bases. The germline V gene encodes CDR1 SQVTM and CDR2 ANQGSEA. V shed 6 bases and J 3 bases; nucleotides not matched to a gene: 5. The CDR3 runs to 13 residues. The CDR3 region is CSVLAVDYNEQFF. Written as DNA, the CDR3 is TGCAGCGTGCTAGCGGTAGACTACAATGAGCAGTTCTTC.

The rearrangement links TRBV20-1 to TRBJ1-5; D perhaps matches TRBD1 (5 bases). With 3 bases removed from V and 0 bases from J, the gap between germline ends came to 12 bases. Per the germline V gene, CDR1 is DFQATT and CDR2 is SNEGSKA (reference sequence). The CDR3 is 15 amino acids. CDR3 loop: CSASLQDNSNQPQHF. The DNA for the CDR3 is TGCAGTGCTAGCCTACAGGATAATAGCAATCAGCCCCAGCATTTT.

The chain uses TRBV12-3 or TRBV12-4 and TRBJ2-2, with a possible D match to TRBD2 (5 bases). Between the trimmed V and J ends, which lost 6 bases and 5 bases, there was a span of 13 bases. The CDR3 contains 14 residues. Written as DNA, the CDR3 is TGTGCCAGCAGCGAACGGGGATATACCGGGGAGCTGTTTTTT. Its translation: CASSERGYTGELFF.